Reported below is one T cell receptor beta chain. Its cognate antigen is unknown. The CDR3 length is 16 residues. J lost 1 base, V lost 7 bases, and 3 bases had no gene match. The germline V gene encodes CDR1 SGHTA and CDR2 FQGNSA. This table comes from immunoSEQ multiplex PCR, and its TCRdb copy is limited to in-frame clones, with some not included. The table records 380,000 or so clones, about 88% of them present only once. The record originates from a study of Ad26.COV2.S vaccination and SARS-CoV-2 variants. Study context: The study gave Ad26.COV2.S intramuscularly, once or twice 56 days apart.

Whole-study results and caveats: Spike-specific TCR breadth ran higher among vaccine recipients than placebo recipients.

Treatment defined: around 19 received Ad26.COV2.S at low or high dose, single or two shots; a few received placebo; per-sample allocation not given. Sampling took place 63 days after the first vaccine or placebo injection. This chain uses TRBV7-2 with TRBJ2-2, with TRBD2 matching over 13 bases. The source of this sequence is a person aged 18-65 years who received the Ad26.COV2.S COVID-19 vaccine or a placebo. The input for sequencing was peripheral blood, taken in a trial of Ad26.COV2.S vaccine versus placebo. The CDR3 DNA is TGTGCCAGCACCCGGACTAGCGGGAGGAACACCGGGGAGCTGTTTTTT. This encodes CASTRTSGRNTGELFF.